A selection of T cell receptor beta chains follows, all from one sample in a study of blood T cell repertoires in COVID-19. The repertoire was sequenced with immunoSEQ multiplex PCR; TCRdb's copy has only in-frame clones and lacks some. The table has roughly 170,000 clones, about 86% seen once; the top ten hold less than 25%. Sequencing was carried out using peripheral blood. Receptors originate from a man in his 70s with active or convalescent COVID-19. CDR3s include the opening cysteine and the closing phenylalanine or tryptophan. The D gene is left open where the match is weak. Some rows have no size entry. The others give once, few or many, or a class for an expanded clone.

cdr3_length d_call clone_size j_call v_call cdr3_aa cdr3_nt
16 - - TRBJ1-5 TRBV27 CASSPQRGGKGQPQHF TGTGCCAGCAGCCCCCAAAGGGGGGGGAAAGGGCAGCCCCAGCATTTT
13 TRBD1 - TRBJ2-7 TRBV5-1 CASTGQGTYEQYF TGCGCCAGCACCGGACAGGGAACCTACGAGCAGTACTTC
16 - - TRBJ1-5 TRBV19 CASSIRRTESNQPQHF TGTGCCAGTAGTATTCGCCGGACAGAAAGCAATCAGCCCCAGCATTTT
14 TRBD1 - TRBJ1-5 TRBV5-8 CASSSGQGVQPQHF TGTGCCAGCAGCTCAGGACAGGGGGTTCAGCCCCAGCATTTT
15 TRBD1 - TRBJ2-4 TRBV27 CASSRRTGPLNIQYF TGTGCCAGCAGTCGGCGGACAGGTCCTTTAAACATTCAGTACTTC
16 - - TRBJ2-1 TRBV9 CASSVTDSITYNEQFF TGTGCCAGCAGCGTAACGGACAGTATAACCTACAATGAGCAGTTCTTC
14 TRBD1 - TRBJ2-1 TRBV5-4 CASSSRQGANEQFF TGTGCCAGCAGCTCCCGACAGGGGGCTAATGAGCAGTTCTTC
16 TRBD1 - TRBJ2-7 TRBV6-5 CASSYRTGGRLYEQYF TGTGCCAGCAGTTACCGGACAGGGGGCCGTCTATACGAGCAGTACTTC
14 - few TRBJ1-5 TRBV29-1 CSVAKGGGNQPQHF TGCAGCGTAGCGAAGGGGGGGGGCAATCAGCCCCAGCATTTT
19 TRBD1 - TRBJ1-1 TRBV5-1 CASSPGTGSVLQGNTEAFF TGCGCCAGCAGCCCGGGGACAGGGAGCGTATTGCAGGGGAACACTGAAGCTTTCTTT
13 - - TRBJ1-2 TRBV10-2 CASSETGIYGYTF TGCGCCAGCAGTGAGACAGGGATCTATGGCTACACCTTC
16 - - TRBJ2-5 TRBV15 CATSRVAGGIGETQYF TGTGCCACCAGCAGAGTGGCAGGGGGGATAGGAGAGACCCAGTACTTC
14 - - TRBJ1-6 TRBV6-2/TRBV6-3 CASSSTGANSPLHF TGTGCCAGCAGTTCGACAGGAGCGAATTCACCCCTCCACTTT
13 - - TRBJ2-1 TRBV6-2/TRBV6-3 CASSYERSRGQFF TGTGCCAGCAGTTACGAGCGATCCCGGGGGCAGTTCTTC
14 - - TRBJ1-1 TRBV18 CASFARAGRTEAFF TGTGCCAGCTTCGCGAGGGCGGGCCGGACTGAAGCTTTCTTT
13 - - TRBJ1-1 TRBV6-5 CASSYSGAPEAFF TGTGCCAGCAGTTACTCGGGGGCTCCTGAAGCTTTCTTT
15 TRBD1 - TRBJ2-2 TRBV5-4 CASRPGQGSSGELFF TGTGCCAGCAGGCCCGGACAGGGTTCGTCCGGGGAGCTGTTTTTT
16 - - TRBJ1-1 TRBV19 CASRGGAGSMNTEAFF TGTGCCAGTAGGGGGGGGGCAGGTAGCATGAACACTGAAGCTTTCTTT
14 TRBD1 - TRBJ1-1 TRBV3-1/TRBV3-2 CASKQGVDRAEAFF TGTGCCAGCAAACAGGGGGTAGATCGTGCTGAAGCTTTCTTT
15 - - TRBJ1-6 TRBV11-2 CASSYRGIGISPLHF TGTGCCAGCAGCTACCGAGGGATTGGGATTTCACCCCTCCACTTT
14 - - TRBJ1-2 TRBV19 CASSVLQLHYGYTF TGTGCCAGTAGCGTTTTACAGTTACATTATGGCTACACCTTC
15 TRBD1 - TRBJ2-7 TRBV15 CATSSFGTGSYEQYF TGTGCCACCAGCTCGTTCGGGACAGGATCCTACGAGCAGTACTTC
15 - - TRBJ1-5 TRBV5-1 CASSPLGQGNQPQHF TGCGCCAGCAGCCCCCTTGGGCAGGGTAATCAGCCCCAGCATTTT
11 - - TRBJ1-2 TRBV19 CASSAQYGYTF TGTGCCAGTAGTGCACAGTATGGCTACACCTTC
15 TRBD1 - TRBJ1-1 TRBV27 CASSSAGGNRNEAFF TGTGCCAGCAGTTCAGCAGGGGGGAATCGGAATGAAGCTTTCTTT
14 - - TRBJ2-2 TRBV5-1 CASSPGSNTGELFF TGCGCCAGCAGCCCCGGGTCCAACACCGGGGAGCTGTTTTTT
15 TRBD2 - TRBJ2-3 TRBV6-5 CASSLRSGSTDTQYF TGTGCCAGCAGCCTCCGTAGCGGGAGTACAGATACGCAGTATTTT
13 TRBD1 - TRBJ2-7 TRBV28 CASTRGQGYEQYF TGTGCCAGCACCCGGGGACAGGGGTACGAGCAGTACTTC
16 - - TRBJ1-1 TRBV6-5 CASSYSGYRASTEAFF TGTGCCAGCAGTTACTCCGGGTACAGGGCGAGCACTGAAGCTTTCTTT
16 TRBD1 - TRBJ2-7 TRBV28 CASSARDRGLLYEQYF TGTGCCAGCAGTGCCCGGGACAGGGGCCTCCTCTACGAGCAGTACTTC
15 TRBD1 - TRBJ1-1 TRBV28 CASSPRTGANTEAFF TGTGCCAGCAGTCCACGGACAGGAGCCAACACTGAAGCTTTCTTT
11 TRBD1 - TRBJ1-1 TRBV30 CAWSQDRKAFF TGTGCCTGGAGTCAGGACAGGAAAGCTTTCTTT
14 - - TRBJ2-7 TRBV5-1 CASSWGGQTYEQYF TGCGCCAGCAGCTGGGGTGGACAGACCTACGAGCAGTACTTC
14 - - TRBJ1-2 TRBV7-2 CASSSQGSSMGYTF TGTGCCAGCAGCTCGCAGGGGAGTTCTATGGGCTACACCTTC
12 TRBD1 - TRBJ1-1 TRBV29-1 CSVRQGLTEAFF TGCAGCGTTAGACAGGGATTGACTGAAGCTTTCTTT
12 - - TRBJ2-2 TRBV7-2 CASPPRGGELFF TGTGCCAGCCCTCCCCGAGGCGGGGAGCTGTTTTTT
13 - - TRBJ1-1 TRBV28 CASTDPGDTEAFF TGTGCCAGCACCGATCCAGGGGACACTGAAGCTTTCTTT
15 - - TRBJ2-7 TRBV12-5 CASGLEPSPKFEQYF TGTGCTAGTGGTTTAGAACCTAGCCCAAAGTTCGAGCAGTACTTC
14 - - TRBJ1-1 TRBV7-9 CASSYPGENTEAFF TGTGCCAGCAGCTACCCAGGGGAGAACACTGAAGCTTTCTTT
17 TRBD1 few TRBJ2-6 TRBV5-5 CASSRPGTASGANVLTF TGTGCCAGCAGCCGTCCCGGGACAGCATCTGGGGCCAACGTCCTGACTTTC
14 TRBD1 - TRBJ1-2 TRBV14 CASSRDRAFSGYTF TGTGCCAGCAGCCGGGACAGGGCGTTTTCTGGCTACACCTTC
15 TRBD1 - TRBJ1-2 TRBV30 CAWSMEDRTFGGYTF TGTGCCTGGAGTATGGAGGACAGGACATTTGGGGGCTACACCTTC
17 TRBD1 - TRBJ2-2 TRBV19 CASSPGQGWGSTGELFF TGTGCCAGTAGCCCGGGACAGGGCTGGGGGAGCACCGGGGAGCTGTTTTTT
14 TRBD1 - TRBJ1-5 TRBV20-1 CSASDPQGAQPQHF TGCAGTGCTAGTGATCCACAGGGGGCTCAGCCCCAGCATTTT
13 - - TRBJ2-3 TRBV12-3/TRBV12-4 CASSSGVTDTQYF TGTGCCAGCAGTTCCGGGGTCACAGATACGCAGTATTTT
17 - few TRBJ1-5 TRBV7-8 CASSLDPRGVVDQPQHF TGTGCCAGCAGCTTAGATCCACGGGGGGTCGTCGATCAGCCCCAGCATTTT
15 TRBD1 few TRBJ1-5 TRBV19 CASRFRTGGNQPQHF TGTGCCAGTAGATTTAGGACAGGGGGTAATCAGCCCCAGCATTTT
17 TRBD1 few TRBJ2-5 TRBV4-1 CASSQEGAGQGWETQYF TGCGCCAGCAGCCAAGAGGGGGCAGGACAGGGCTGGGAGACCCAGTACTTC
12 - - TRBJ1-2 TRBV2 CASIPDSYGYTF TGTGCCAGCATCCCGGACAGCTATGGCTACACCTTC
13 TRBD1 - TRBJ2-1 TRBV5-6 CASSSGTGNEQFF TGTGCCAGCAGCTCGGGGACAGGGAATGAGCAGTTCTTC
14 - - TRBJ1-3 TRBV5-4 CATLVSGSGNTIYF TGTGCCACTTTGGTTTCCGGCTCTGGAAACACCATATATTTT
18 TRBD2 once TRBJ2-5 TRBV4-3 CASSQAGTSGGVRETQYF TGCGCCAGCAGCCAAGCCGGGACTAGCGGGGGCGTCCGGGAGACCCAGTACTTC
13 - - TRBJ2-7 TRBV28 CASSLTQGYEQYF TGTGCCAGCAGTTTAACCCAGGGGTACGAGCAGTACTTC